The 13 T cell receptor beta chains in this list originate from one sample, sequenced in a study of T-cell memory formation after mild COVID-19 (dated by TCRdb to the early 2020s). Preparation of the library involved 5' RACE. Sequencing instrument: Illumina NovaSeq 6000. TCRdb trimmed public reads at Q25 via fastp, called clones via MiXCR and kept in-frame beta chains. When rows share a CDR3 protein, they turn into one entry using the most common DNA and genes. The table for this sample lists fewer than 650,000 distinct CDR3 sequences; around 15% of them were counted only once. Roughly 8% of the sample lies in the top ten. Sequencing input: PBMCs or a T cell subset sorted from them (not recorded which). The receptor source for this set is an adult woman who had mild COVID-19 (a few samples of this study predate the infection). The sample titles of this study are shuffled in the database, so cell type and time point are left out; the donor was told from shared clones.

V gene TRBV5-4 combines with J gene TRBJ2-1; 9 bases agree with TRBD1. V was clipped by 4 bases and J by 6 bases; unmatched bases: 11. Germline V gene sequence: CDR1 SGHNT, CDR2 YYREEE (reference sequence). This CDR3 spans 16 amino acids. CDR3: CASSPQTGTGPNEQFF. In DNA form, the CDR3 reads TGTGCCAGCAGCCCCCAGACCGGGACAGGGCCCAATGAGCAGTTCTTC.

V gene TRBV6-2 or TRBV6-3 combines with J gene TRBJ2-1, with D maybe TRBD1 (6 bases). CDR3 length: 14 amino acids. Germline V gene sequence: CDR1 MNHEY, CDR2 SVGEGT. The germline V and J ends were trimmed by 10 bases and 4 bases, with 17 bases remaining between them. The CDR3 sequence is CAIQPGHKYNEQFF. CDR3 sequence (DNA): TGTGCCATTCAACCGGGACACAAATACAATGAGCAGTTCTTC.

The chain is built from TRBV6-5 and TRBJ1-2; D is unclear. Germline CDR1 MNHEY, CDR2 SVGAGI. There are 15 residues in the CDR3. V lost 6 bases to trimming and J lost 4 bases, with 18 bases between them. In DNA, the CDR3 is TGTGCCAGCAGCCCAACCGCCCGTACACTCTATGGCTACACCTTC. The encoded protein is CASSPTARTLYGYTF.

This chain connects TRBV5-1 to TRBJ1-2; D is uncertain. The CDR3 length is 16 residues. Trimming took off 0 bases at V and 8 bases at J, with 20 bases between the two ends. In germline, CDR1 is SGHRS, CDR2 YFSETQ. CDR3 DNA: TGCGCCAGCAGCTTGGAGAATCCGCGGGATCCGTGGGGCTACACCTTC. Translated: CASSLENPRDPWGYTF.

This clonotype was recorded only once. The chain uses TRBV6-6 and TRBJ2-3, with D unresolved. This CDR3 has 19 amino acids. V was trimmed by 0 bases and J by 4 bases, leaving 23 bases between them. Germline V gene lookup returns CDR1 MNHNY and CDR2 SVGAGI (reference sequence). The CDR3 loop is CASSYSSPALHTRSDTQYF. CDR3 nucleotide sequence: TGTGCCAGCAGTTACTCGAGTCCAGCTCTCCACACACGGTCAGATACGCAGTATTTT.

The chain uses TRBV6-6 and TRBJ2-7; TRBD1 aligns across 8 bases. The V gene end was trimmed by 2 bases and the J gene end by 3 bases; junction bases not matched to a gene: 6. The germline V gene has CDR1 MNHNY and CDR2 SVGAGI (reference sequence). The CDR3 extends over 15 amino acids. CDR3 sequence (DNA): TGTGCCAGCAGTTACCCGGGACAGGCGAACTACGAGCAGTACTTC. This gives the protein CASSYPGQANYEQYF.

There are a few counts of this clonotype. The rearrangement joins TRBV7-2 to TRBJ1-5, with D maybe TRBD1 (5 bases). Germline values: CDR1 SGHTA, CDR2 FQGNSA. The CDR3 runs to 13 residues. V lost 1 base and J 10 bases, leaving 11 bases between the germline ends. The CDR3 protein is CASSLEARDPQHF. CDR3 nucleotides: TGTGCCAGCAGCTTAGAGGCCCGGGACCCCCAGCATTTT.

This clonotype was counted a single time. The chain employs TRBV12-5 and TRBJ1-1, with D unresolved. CDR1 and CDR2 (germline): LGHNT, FRNRAP. The CDR3 runs to 13 residues. The V end lost 5 bases, the J end lost 1 base, and 8 bases lay between the germline ends. The CDR3 protein is CASGQAQNTEAFF. In nucleotides, the CDR3 is TGTGCTAGTGGTCAAGCCCAGAACACTGAAGCTTTCTTT.

This clonotype was counted a few times. V usage is TRBV7-8 and J usage is TRBJ2-3, with D possibly TRBD1 on 7 matching bases. The CDR3 has 17 residues. Trimming took 5 bases from V and 1 from J, leaving 19 bases between them. From germline, CDR1 is SGHVS and CDR2 FQNEAQ. The CDR3 bases are TGTGCCAGCAGCACGCTAGCCGCGGGACAGCGCACAGATACGCAGTATTTT. Translating gives CASSTLAAGQRTDTQYF.

This clonotype was found a few times. The V and J genes are TRBV24-1 and TRBJ2-3; unclear D gene. The length of the CDR3 is 15 residues. CDR1 and CDR2 from the germline V gene are KGHDR and SFDVKD. V was cut by 5 bases and J by 2 bases, with 13 bases left in between. CDR3 in amino acids: CATSAKMGYTDTQYF. CDR3 DNA sequence: TGTGCCACCAGTGCCAAGATGGGATACACAGATACGCAGTATTTT.

The CDR3 sequence is CASSPSEGGRSYEQYF. Here the CDR3 DNA reads TGTGCCAGCAGCCCTTCCGAAGGGGGCCGATCCTACGAGCAGTACTTC. V and J are TRBV7-9 and TRBJ2-7, with 7 bases matching TRBD1. J lost 1 base, V lost 5 bases, and 11 bases had no gene match. Germline CDR1 reads SEHNR; CDR2 reads FQNEAQ (reference sequence). This CDR3 has 16 residues.

This clonotype was recorded a few times. J is TRBJ1-1 and V is TRBV7-9; 10 bases fit TRBD1. The length of the CDR3 is 16 residues. CDR1 is SEHNR, CDR2 FQNEAQ, per germline (reference sequence). With V trimmed by 5 bases and J by 3 bases, 9 bases remained unmatched. In DNA form, the CDR3 reads TGTGCCAGCAGCAAGCGACAGGGGGCACGGGACACTGAAGCTTTCTTT. Residues: CASSKRQGARDTEAFF. Drawing the rest from reference TRBV7-9 and TRBJ1-1, the complete variable domain is DTGVSQNPRHKITKRGQNVTFRCDPISEHNRLYWYRQTLGQGPEFLTYFQNEAQLEKSRLLSDRFSAERPKGSFSTLEIQRTEQGDSAMYLCASSKRQGARDTEAFFGQGTRLTVV.

The rearrangement uses TRBV7-9 and TRBJ2-1; no definite D call. Germline CDR1 reads SEHNR; CDR2 reads FQNEAQ (reference sequence). The CDR3 loop spans 13 amino acids. V was trimmed by 6 bases and J by 4 bases, leaving 10 bases between them. The CDR3: CASRSGVYNEQFF. The CDR3 nucleotides are TGTGCCAGCAGAAGTGGGGTTTACAATGAGCAGTTCTTC. The full variable domain, completed using reference TRBV7-9 and TRBJ2-1, is DTGVSQNPRHKITKRGQNVTFRCDPISEHNRLYWYRQTLGQGPEFLTYFQNEAQLEKSRLLSDRFSAERPKGSFSTLEIQRTEQGDSAMYLCASRSGVYNEQFFGPGTRLTVL.